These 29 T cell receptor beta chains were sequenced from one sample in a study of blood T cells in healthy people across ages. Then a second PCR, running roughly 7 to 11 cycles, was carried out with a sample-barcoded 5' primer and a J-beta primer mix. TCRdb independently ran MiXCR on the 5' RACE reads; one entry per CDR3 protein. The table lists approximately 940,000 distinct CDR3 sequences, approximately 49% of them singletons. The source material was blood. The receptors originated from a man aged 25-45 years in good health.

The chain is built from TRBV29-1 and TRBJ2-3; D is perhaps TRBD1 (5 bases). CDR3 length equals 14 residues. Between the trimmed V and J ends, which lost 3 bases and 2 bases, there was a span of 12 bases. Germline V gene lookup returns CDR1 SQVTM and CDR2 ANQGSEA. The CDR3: CSVDGAQSTDTQYF. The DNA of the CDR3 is TGCAGCGTTGATGGGGCGCAATCCACAGATACGCAGTATTTT.

The CDR3 loop reads CASSIQGGQYF. The CDR3 bases are TGTGCCAGCAGCATCCAGGGAGGGCAGTACTTC. This rearrangement joins TRBV7-2 to TRBJ2-7; weak D call: TRBD2 (6 bases). CDR1 and CDR2 (germline): SGHTA, FQGNSA. The V end was cut by 5 bases, the J end by 9 bases, with 11 bases between. This CDR3 contains 11 residues.

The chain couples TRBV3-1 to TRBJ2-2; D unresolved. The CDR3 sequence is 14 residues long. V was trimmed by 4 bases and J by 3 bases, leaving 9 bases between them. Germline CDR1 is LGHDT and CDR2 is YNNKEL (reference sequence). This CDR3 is CASSPPGDTGELFF. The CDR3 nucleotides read TGTGCCAGCAGCCCCCCTGGGGACACCGGGGAGCTGTTTTTT.

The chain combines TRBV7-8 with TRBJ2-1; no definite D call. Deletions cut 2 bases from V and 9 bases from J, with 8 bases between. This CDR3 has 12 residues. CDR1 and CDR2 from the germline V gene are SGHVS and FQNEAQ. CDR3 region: CASSLLSAEQFF. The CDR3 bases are TGTGCCAGCAGCTTACTGAGCGCTGAGCAGTTCTTC.

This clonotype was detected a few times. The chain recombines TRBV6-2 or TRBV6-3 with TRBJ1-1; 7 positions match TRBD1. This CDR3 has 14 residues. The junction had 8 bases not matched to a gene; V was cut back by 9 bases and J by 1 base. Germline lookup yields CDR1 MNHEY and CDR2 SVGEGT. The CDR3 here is CASRARDRNTEAFF. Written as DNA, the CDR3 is TGTGCCAGTAGAGCCCGGGACAGGAACACTGAAGCTTTCTTT.

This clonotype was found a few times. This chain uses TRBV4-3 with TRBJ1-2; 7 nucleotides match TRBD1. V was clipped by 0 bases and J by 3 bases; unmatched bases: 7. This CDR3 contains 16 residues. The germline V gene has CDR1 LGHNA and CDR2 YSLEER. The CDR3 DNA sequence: TGCGCCAGCAGCCAAGATTGGGACAGTCGCGACTATGGCTACACCTTC. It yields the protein CASSQDWDSRDYGYTF.

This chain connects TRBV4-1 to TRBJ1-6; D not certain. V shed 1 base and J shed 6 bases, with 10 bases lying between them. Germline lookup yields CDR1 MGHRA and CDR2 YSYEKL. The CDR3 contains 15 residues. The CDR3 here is CASSQGREGNSPLHF. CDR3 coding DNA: TGCGCCAGCAGCCAAGGTCGGGAGGGTAATTCACCCCTCCACTTT.

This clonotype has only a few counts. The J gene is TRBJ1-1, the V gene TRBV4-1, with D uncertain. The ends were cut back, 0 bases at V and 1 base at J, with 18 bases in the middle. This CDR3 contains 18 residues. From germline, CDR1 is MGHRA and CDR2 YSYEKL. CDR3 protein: CASSQDPALRQENTEAFF. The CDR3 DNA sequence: TGCGCCAGCAGCCAAGATCCAGCCTTGCGGCAGGAGAACACTGAAGCTTTCTTT.

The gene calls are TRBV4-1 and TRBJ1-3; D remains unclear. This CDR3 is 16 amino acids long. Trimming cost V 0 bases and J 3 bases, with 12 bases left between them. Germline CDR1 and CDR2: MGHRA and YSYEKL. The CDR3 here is CASSQDVGAGGNTIYF. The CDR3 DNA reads TGCGCCAGCAGCCAAGACGTCGGAGCCGGTGGAAACACCATATATTTT.

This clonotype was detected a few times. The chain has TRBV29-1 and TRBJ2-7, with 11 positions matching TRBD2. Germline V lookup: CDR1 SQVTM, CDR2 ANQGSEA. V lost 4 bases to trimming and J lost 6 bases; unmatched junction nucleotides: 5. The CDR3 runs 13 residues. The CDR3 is CSVVLAGGLEQYF. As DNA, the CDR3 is TGCAGCGTTGTCCTAGCGGGGGGACTCGAGCAGTACTTC.

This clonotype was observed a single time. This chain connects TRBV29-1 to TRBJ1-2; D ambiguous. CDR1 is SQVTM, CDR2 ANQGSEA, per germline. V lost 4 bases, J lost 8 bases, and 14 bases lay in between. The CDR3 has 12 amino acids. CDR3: CSVVETFMGYTF. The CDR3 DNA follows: TGCAGCGTTGTCGAGACATTCATGGGCTACACCTTC.

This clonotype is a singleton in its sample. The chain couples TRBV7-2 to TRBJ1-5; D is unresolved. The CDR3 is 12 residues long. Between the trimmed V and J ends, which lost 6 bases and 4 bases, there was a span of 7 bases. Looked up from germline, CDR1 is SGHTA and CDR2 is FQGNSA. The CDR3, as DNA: TGTGCCAGCAGTTCAAAGAATCAGCCCCAGCATTTT. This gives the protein CASSSKNQPQHF.

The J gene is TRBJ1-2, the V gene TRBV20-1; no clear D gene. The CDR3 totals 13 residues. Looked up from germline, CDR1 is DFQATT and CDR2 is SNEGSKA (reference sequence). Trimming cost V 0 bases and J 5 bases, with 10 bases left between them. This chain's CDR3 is CSARDHTTYGYTF. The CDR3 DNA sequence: TGCAGTGCTAGAGACCATACCACTTATGGCTACACCTTC.

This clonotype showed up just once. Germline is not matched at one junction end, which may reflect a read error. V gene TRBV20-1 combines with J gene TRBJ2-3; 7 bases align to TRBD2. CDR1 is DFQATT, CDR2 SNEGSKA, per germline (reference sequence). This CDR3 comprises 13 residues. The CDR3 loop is CSAPSGSTETQYF. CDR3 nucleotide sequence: TGCAGTGCCCCTAGCGGTAGCACAGAGACGCAGTATTTT.

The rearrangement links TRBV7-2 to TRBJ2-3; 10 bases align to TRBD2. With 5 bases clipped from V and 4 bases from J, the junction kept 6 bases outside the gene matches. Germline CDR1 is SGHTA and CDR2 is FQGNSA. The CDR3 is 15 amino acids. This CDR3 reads CASSPPSGRADTQYF. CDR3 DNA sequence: TGTGCCAGCAGCCCCCCCAGCGGGAGGGCAGATACGCAGTATTTT.

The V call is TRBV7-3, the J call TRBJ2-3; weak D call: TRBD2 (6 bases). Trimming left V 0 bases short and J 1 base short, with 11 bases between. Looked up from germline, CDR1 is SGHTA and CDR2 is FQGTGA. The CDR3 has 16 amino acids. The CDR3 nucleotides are TGTGCCAGCAGCTTAACCGGGAGCTCGGGCACAGATACGCAGTATTTT. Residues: CASSLTGSSGTDTQYF.

The CDR3 DNA reads as TGTGCCAGCAGTAAGAGACAGGGGGGGTCGAGCAATCAGCCCCAGCATTTT. Protein product: CASSKRQGGSSNQPQHF. The chain has TRBV6-2 or TRBV6-3 and TRBJ1-5; 9 bases map to TRBD1. CDR3 length: 17 residues. V was pared by 5 bases and J by 1 base, with 9 bases of the junction left unmatched. CDR1 and CDR2 from the germline V gene are MNHEY and SVGEGT.

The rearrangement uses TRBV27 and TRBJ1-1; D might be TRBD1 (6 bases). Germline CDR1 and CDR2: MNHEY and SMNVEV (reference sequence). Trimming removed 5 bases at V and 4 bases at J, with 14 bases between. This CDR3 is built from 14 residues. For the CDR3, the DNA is TGTGCCAGCAGTCGTACAGGGATGGGCACTGAAGCTTTCTTT. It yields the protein CASSRTGMGTEAFF.

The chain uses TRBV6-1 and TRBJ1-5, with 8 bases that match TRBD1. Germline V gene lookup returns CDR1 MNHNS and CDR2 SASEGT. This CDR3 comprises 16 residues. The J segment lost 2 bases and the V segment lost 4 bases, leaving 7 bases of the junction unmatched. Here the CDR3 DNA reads TGTGCCAGCAGTGGGGCAGGGGGCGACCGCAATCAGCCCCAGCATTTT. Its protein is CASSGAGGDRNQPQHF.

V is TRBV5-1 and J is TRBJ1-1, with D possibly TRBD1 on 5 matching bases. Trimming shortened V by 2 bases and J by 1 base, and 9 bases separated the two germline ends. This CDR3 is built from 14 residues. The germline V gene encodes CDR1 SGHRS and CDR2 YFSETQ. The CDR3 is CASSLQVENTEAFF. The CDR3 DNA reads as TGCGCCAGCAGCTTACAGGTGGAGAACACTGAAGCTTTCTTT.

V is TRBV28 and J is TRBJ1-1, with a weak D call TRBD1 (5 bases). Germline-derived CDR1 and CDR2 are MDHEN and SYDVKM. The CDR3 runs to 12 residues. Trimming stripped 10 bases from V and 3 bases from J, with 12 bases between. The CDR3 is CATVGAYTEAFF. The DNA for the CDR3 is TGTGCCACCGTCGGGGCATACACTGAAGCTTTCTTT.

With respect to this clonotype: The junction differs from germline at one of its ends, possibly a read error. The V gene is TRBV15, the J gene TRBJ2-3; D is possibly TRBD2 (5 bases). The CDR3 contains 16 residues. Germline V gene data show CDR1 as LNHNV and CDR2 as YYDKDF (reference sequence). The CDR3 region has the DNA TGTGCCGCCAGCAGAGCTCCTAGCTCCAACACAGATACGCAGTATTTT. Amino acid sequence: CAASRAPSSNTDTQYF.

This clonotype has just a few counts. For the CDR3, the DNA is TGTGCCAGCAGCTCCTCCTTGGCACGATACAATGAGCAGTTCTTC. This encodes CASSSSLARYNEQFF. The J gene is TRBJ2-1, the V gene TRBV7-9; D call uncertain. V shed 4 bases and J shed 4 bases, with 14 bases lying between them. CDR3 size: 15 residues. CDR1 and CDR2 (germline): SEHNR, FQNEAQ (reference sequence).

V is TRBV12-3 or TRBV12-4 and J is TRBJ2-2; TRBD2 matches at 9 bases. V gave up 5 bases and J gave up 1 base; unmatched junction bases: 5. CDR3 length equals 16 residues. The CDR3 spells CASSNRAGGNTGELFF. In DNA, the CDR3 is TGTGCCAGCAGTAACCGAGCGGGGGGGAACACCGGGGAGCTGTTTTTT.

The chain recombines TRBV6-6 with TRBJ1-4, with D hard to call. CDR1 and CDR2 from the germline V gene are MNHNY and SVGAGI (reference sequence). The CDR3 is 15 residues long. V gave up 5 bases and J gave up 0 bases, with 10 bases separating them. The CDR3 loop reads CASSPWAATNEKLFF. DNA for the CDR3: TGTGCCAGCAGTCCCTGGGCAGCAACTAATGAAAAACTGTTTTTT.

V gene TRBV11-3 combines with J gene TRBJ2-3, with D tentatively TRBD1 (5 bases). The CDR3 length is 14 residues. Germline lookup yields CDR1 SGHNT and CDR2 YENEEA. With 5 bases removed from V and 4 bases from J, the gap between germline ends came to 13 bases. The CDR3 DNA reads TGTGCCAGCAGCCCCACCGACAGTGCAGATACGCAGTATTTT. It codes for CASSPTDSADTQYF. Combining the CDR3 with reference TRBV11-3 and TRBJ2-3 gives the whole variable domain EAGVVQSPRYKIIEKKQPVAFWCNPISGHNTLYWYLQNLGQGPELLIRYENEEAVDDSQLPKDRFSAERLKGVDSTLKIQPAELGDSAVYLCASSPTDSADTQYFGPGTRLTVL.

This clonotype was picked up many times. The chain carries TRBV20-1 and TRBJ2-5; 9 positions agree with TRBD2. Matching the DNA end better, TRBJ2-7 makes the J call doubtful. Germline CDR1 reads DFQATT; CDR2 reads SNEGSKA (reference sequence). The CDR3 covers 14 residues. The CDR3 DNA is TGCAGTGCTAGGAAAGCGGGGGGCATGGACGAGCAGTACTTC. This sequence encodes CSARKAGGMDEQYF.

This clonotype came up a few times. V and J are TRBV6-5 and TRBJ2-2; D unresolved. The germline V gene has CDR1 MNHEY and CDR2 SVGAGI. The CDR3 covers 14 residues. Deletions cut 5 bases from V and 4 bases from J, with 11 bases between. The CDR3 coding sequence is TGTGCCAGCAGTCTTGAGATGGGCACCGGGGAGCTGTTTTTT. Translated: CASSLEMGTGELFF.

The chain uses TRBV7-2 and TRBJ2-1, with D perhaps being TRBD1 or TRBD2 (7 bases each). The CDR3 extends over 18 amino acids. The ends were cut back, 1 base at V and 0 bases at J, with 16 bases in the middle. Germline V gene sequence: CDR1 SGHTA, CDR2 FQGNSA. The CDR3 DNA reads TGTGCCAGCAGCTTAGAGGGGGCGGGGGCTACCTCCTACAATGAGCAGTTCTTC. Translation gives CASSLEGAGATSYNEQFF. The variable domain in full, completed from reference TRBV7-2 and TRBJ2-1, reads GAGVSQSPSNKVTEKGKDVELRCDPISGHTALYWYRQSLGQGLEFLIYFQGNSAPDKSGLPSDRFSAERTGGSVSTLTIQRTQQEDSAVYLCASSLEGAGATSYNEQFFGPGTRLTVL.